This T cell receptor beta chain was identified in a study of shared clonotypes between healthy human individuals. Points from the study as a whole: The sampled material consisted only of blood, and tissue repertoires are likely to differ.

All donors were Caucasian adults living in Nashville, Tennessee. There are 14 residues in the CDR3. Germline CDR1 reads SGHTA; CDR2 reads FQGTGA. Trimming removed 9 bases from V and 2 bases from J; junction bases left unmatched: 8. Each PCR replicate run on unsorted PBMC took in 250 to 300 ng DNA, tens of thousands of T cell genomes. The authors' processing: With immunoSEQ giving junction-only sequences and no quality scores, filtering differed. TCRdb keeps only in-frame clones here, not all; method: immunoSEQ multiplex PCR. The DNA was the basis for D and trimming; V, J and clone size are from that table. The sample holds some 510,000 clones; around 79% are singletons and the top ten take over 10%. In the case of this clone: Its antigen is not identified.

The TCR originated in a woman in her 40s in good health. Some clones in this sample may be carry-over from other donors' samples. Sequenced sample: PBMCs. This rearrangement joins TRBV7-3 to TRBJ2-7, with 9 bases that match TRBD2. The CDR3 protein is CASSLGGRAYEQYF. The DNA for the CDR3 is TGTGCCAGTTCCTTGGGCGGGAGGGCCTACGAGCAGTACTTC.